The sequence of this T cell receptor beta chain was determined in a study of T cell changes during pregnancy in multiple sclerosis. This CDR3 comprises 14 residues. CDR1 and CDR2 (germline): KGHSH, LQKENI. V gave up 3 bases and J gave up 2 bases; unmatched junction bases: 0. Profiling relied on immunoSEQ multiplex PCR, and the TCRdb table lists in-frame clones only, not all of them. The data hold 40,000 to 45,000 clones, with about 90% observed a single time. The TCR originated in a female donor with multiple sclerosis, enrolled in a pregnancy study. The chain links TRBV18 to TRBJ1-5; 8 bases line up with TRBD1. Sequences were derived from CD4+ T cells from peripheral blood mononuclear cells, sampled in the third trimester of pregnancy. The CDR3 loop reads CASSPGQGNQPQHF. In DNA form, the CDR3 reads TGTGCCAGCTCACCGGGACAGGGCAATCAGCCCCAGCATTTT.